This T cell receptor (beta chain) was identified during a study of regulatory T cells in long-lasting Graves disease. To make TCR beta libraries, researchers used iRepertoire HTBI primers and Arm-PCR of CDR3 regions. In the authors' workflow: Gene usage covered 62 TRBV and around 15 TRBJ segments. TCRdb reprocessed the multiplex PCR reads with MiXCR, giving one entry per CDR3 protein. The V and J calls come from TCRdb's annotation, not from the publication. The sample gives hundreds of thousands of distinct CDR3 sequences, 15% of which show up once; approximately 21% is in the top ten. Germline V lookup: CDR1 DFQATT, CDR2 SNEGSKA (reference sequence). CDR3 length equals 16 residues. V was clipped by 2 bases and J by 10 bases; unmatched bases: 17. There are a few counts of this clonotype. Time point of the sample: newly diagnosed GD, antithyroid drugs for less than 3 months. Following extraction of RNA from PBMCs, that RNA was used to make the TCR library. Graves' disease was diagnosed by American Thyroid Association guidelines.

V is TRBV20-1 and J is TRBJ2-1; 7 nucleotides align to TRBD2. The source is a female donor with Graves disease. The sequencing here drew on peripheral blood mononuclear cells (PBMCs), taken at new diagnosis, from a patient treated with antithyroid drugs. The CDR3 DNA reads as TGCAGTGCTAGATCCTTATATCTAGCGGACCACTACGAGCAGTTCTTC. This codes for CSARSLYLADHYEQFF.